Below, 30 T cell receptor beta chains from the same sample are listed, as sequenced in a study of chemoradiotherapy in HPV16-positive cancers. Clones were sequenced by immunoSEQ multiplex PCR, and TCRdb holds only the in-frame ones, with some missing. The data hold 8,500 to 14,000 clones, with approximately 93% observed a single time. This specimen was blood, taken from a patient who underwent chemoradiotherapy. These receptors originate from a human donor with HPV-associated anogenital cancer.

The rearrangement joins TRBV27 to TRBJ2-7; D is possibly TRBD1 or TRBD2 (5 bases each). Deletions cut 3 bases from V and 2 bases from J, with 17 bases between. Germline values: CDR1 MNHEY, CDR2 SMNVEV (reference sequence). The CDR3 is made up of 16 amino acids. Here the CDR3 reads CASSFTVGQGPYEQYF. As DNA, the CDR3 is TGTGCCAGCAGTTTCACGGTGGGGCAGGGACCCTACGAGCAGTACTTC.

The CDR3 spells CASSWMDRAYEQYF. In DNA form, the CDR3 reads TGTGCCAGCAGCTGGATGGACAGGGCCTACGAGCAGTACTTC. The J gene is TRBJ2-7, the V gene TRBV13, with 8 bases that match TRBD1. This CDR3 comprises 14 residues. From germline, CDR1 is PRHDT and CDR2 FYEKMQ (reference sequence). Losses at the gene ends were 4 bases for V and 2 bases for J; bases not matched to a gene: 4.

The genes are TRBV5-4 and TRBJ2-5; D unclear. The germline CDR1 and CDR2 sequences are SGHNT and YYREEE (reference sequence). The CDR3 has 12 amino acids. Trimming left V 0 bases short and J 3 bases short, with 3 bases between. CDR3: CASSLGEETQYF. CDR3 sequence (DNA): TGTGCCAGCAGCTTGGGGGAAGAGACCCAGTACTTC.

This clone appeared once. V usage is TRBV10-1 and J usage is TRBJ2-7; no firm D call. There are 12 residues in the CDR3. Per germline, CDR1 WNHNN and CDR2 SYGVQD (reference sequence). V lost 8 bases and J lost 1, with 9 bases in between. The CDR3 sequence: CASSDGSYEQYF. CDR3 sequence (DNA): TGCGCCAGCTCGGACGGATCCTACGAGCAGTACTTC.

The chain joins TRBV19 to TRBJ2-2; D not certain. CDR1 is LNHDA and CDR2 is SQIVND in the germline V gene (reference sequence). CDR3 size: 12 residues. V was cut by 6 bases and J by 6 bases, with 8 bases left in between. This chain's CDR3 is CASSNTAGELFF. For the CDR3, the DNA is TGTGCCAGTAGCAATACGGCCGGGGAGCTGTTTTTT.

This chain connects TRBV30 to TRBJ2-7; D not resolved. CDR1 GTSNPN and CDR2 SVGIG come from the germline V gene (reference sequence). V lost 1 base, J lost 4 bases, and 2 bases lay in between. The CDR3 is 10 residues long. The CDR3 bases are TGTGCCTGGAGTGGATACGAGCAGTACTTC. Translation: CAWSGYEQYF.

The rearrangement uses TRBV2 and TRBJ2-7; D call uncertain. This CDR3 has 11 residues. Germline loops: CDR1 SNHLY, CDR2 FYNNEI. Between the trimmed V and J ends, which lost 6 bases and 4 bases, there was a span of 7 bases. This chain's CDR3 is CASRARYEQYF. As DNA, the CDR3 is TGTGCCAGCAGGGCTAGGTACGAGCAGTACTTC.

This clone is large by share. The genes are TRBV4-2 and TRBJ2-2; the D call may be TRBD1 or TRBD2 (6 bases each). Germline V lookup: CDR1 LGHNA, CDR2 YNFKEQ. The V gene lost 4 bases and the J gene lost 3 bases, with 12 bases spanning the gap. CDR3 length: 15 amino acids. CDR3 loop: CASSRGDTDTGELFF. The DNA of the CDR3 is TGTGCCAGCAGCCGGGGGGACACTGACACCGGGGAGCTGTTTTTT.

V gene TRBV19 combines with J gene TRBJ1-2; TRBD1 is a possible D gene (5 bases). V was cut by 3 bases and J by 8 bases, with 10 bases left in between. CDR1 and CDR2 (germline): LNHDA, SQIVND (reference sequence). The CDR3 extends over 12 amino acids. The CDR3 region is CASSILGQGYTF. The CDR3 DNA reads as TGTGCCAGTAGTATTTTGGGGCAAGGCTACACCTTC.

The J gene is TRBJ1-2, the V gene TRBV7-9; possible D gene TRBD1, 6 bases. Between the trimmed V and J ends, which lost 1 base and 7 bases, there was a span of 10 bases. The germline CDR1 and CDR2 sequences are SEHNR and FQNEAQ (reference sequence). The CDR3 extends over 13 amino acids. CDR3 sequence reads: CASSLGDIGGYTF. The CDR3 coding sequence is TGTGCCAGCAGCTTAGGGGACATTGGTGGCTACACCTTC.

This rearrangement joins TRBV23-1 to TRBJ1-5; D may be TRBD1 (5 bases). TRBV23-1 is an ORF, with its function uncertain. The CDR3 runs 16 residues. The ends were cut back, 0 bases at V and 2 bases at J, with 11 bases in the middle. Written as DNA, the CDR3 is TGCGCCAGCAGTCAATCGGACATTCAAGGCAATCAGCCCCAGCATTTT. As protein: CASSQSDIQGNQPQHF.

This clone was recorded only once. The V and J genes are TRBV30 and TRBJ2-3; 9 positions match TRBD1. Germline CDR1 is GTSNPN and CDR2 is SVGIG (reference sequence). Losses at the gene ends were 2 bases for V and 6 bases for J; bases not matched to a gene: 3. The CDR3 totals 13 residues. CDR3 nucleotides: TGTGCCTGGAGTACAGGGGGCGAGGATACGCAGTATTTT. Protein: CAWSTGGEDTQYF. The full variable domain, its missing parts supplied by reference TRBV30 and TRBJ2-3, is SQTIHQWPATLVQPVGSPLSLECTVEGTSNPNLYWYRQAAGRGLQLLFYSVGIGQISSEVPQNLSASRPQDRQFILSSKKLLLSDSGFYLCAWSTGGEDTQYFGPGTRLTVL.

V and J are TRBV16 and TRBJ1-6; D gene uncertain. CDR3 length equals 16 residues. Trimming pared 1 base from V and 4 bases from J, leaving 11 bases between. From germline, CDR1 is KGHSY and CDR2 FQNENV. The CDR3 reads CASSQWATDYNSPLHF. The CDR3 bases are TGTGCCAGCAGCCAATGGGCCACGGATTATAATTCACCCCTCCACTTT.

CDR3 sequence (DNA): TGTGCCAGCAGCGCCGACAGGGGGATGGCAGATACGCAGTATTTT. As protein: CASSADRGMADTQYF. The chain uses TRBV9 and TRBJ2-3, with 9 bases lining up with TRBD1. This CDR3 region has 15 residues. CDR1 and CDR2 from the germline V gene are SGDLS and YYNGEE. V was clipped by 3 bases and J by 4 bases; unmatched bases: 6. The variable domain in full, completed from reference TRBV9 and TRBJ2-3, reads DSGVTQTPKHLITATGQRVTLRCSPRSGDLSVYWYQQSLDQGLQFLIQYYNGEERAKGNILERFSAQQFPDLHSELNLSSLELGDSALYFCASSADRGMADTQYFGPGTRLTVL.

V is TRBV6-5 and J is TRBJ1-2; 8 nucleotides line up with TRBD1. This CDR3 contains 14 residues. Germline V gene lookup returns CDR1 MNHEY and CDR2 SVGAGI. The junction had 2 bases not matched to a gene; V was cut back by 0 bases and J by 5 bases. CDR3: CASSYSGQGYGYTF. The CDR3, as DNA: TGTGCCAGCAGTTACTCCGGACAGGGATATGGCTACACCTTC.

The table lists this clone with a few counts. The chain uses TRBV10-3 and TRBJ2-7; 7 nucleotides line up with TRBD1. V gave up 3 bases and J gave up 5 bases; unmatched junction bases: 4. This CDR3 comprises 13 residues. The germline V gene encodes CDR1 ENHRY and CDR2 SYGVKD. As DNA, the CDR3 is TGTGCCATCAGTGATAGACAGGGCGACGAGCAGTACTTC. Its protein product is CAISDRQGDEQYF.

The chain recombines TRBV15 with TRBJ2-1, with D tentatively TRBD2 (6 bases). The CDR3 spans 16 residues. CDR1 is LNHNV, CDR2 YYDKDF, per germline (reference sequence). Trimming took 0 bases from V and 9 from J, leaving 18 bases between them. As DNA, the CDR3 is TGTGCCACCAGCAGAGATTTGGGGAGGACTTACGCTGAGCAGTTCTTC. It is translated as CATSRDLGRTYAEQFF. The entire variable domain, with the rest obtained from reference TRBV15 and TRBJ2-1, is as follows: DAMVIQNPRYQVTQFGKPVTLSCSQTLNHNVMYWYQQKSSQAPKLLFHYYDKDFNNEADTPDNFQSRRPNTSFCFLDIRSPGLGDTAMYLCATSRDLGRTYAEQFFGPGTRLTVL.

The chain carries TRBV7-2 and TRBJ1-5, with 11 nucleotides matching TRBD1. The CDR3 is 16 amino acids. Germline trimming cut 5 bases from V and 9 bases from J; bases unmatched to any gene: 12. The germline V gene encodes CDR1 SGHTA and CDR2 FQGNSA. In DNA form, the CDR3 reads TGTGCCAGCAGCCATCAGGGACAGGGGGGAGTTCTGCCCCAGCATTTT. Translating gives CASSHQGQGGVLPQHF.

The chain joins TRBV7-3 to TRBJ2-5, with D unclear. The CDR3 is made up of 13 amino acids. CDR1 is SGHTA and CDR2 is FQGTGA in the germline V gene. V lost 3 bases and J 3 bases, leaving 8 bases between the germline ends. The CDR3, as DNA: TGTGCCAGCAGCTTTGGCCAGAAAGAGACCCAGTACTTC. This sequence encodes CASSFGQKETQYF.

CDR3 amino acids: CASSQEAAEQGRQPQHF. Here the CDR3 DNA reads TGCGCCAGCAGCCAAGAGGCCGCGGAGCAGGGCCGCCAGCCCCAGCATTTT. The genes are TRBV4-1 and TRBJ1-5; tentatively, D is TRBD1 (5 bases). The CDR3 sequence is 17 residues long. V was pared by 0 bases and J by 7 bases, with 19 bases between. The germline CDR1 and CDR2 sequences are MGHRA and YSYEKL.

This sequence joins TRBV7-9 and TRBJ2-7; the match to TRBD1 covers 8 bases. CDR1 is SEHNR and CDR2 is FQNEAQ in the germline V gene (reference sequence). Trimming removed 5 bases from V and 3 bases from J; junction bases left unmatched: 12. The CDR3 runs 16 residues. CDR3 residues: CASSPPGTGANYEQYF. Here the CDR3 DNA reads TGTGCCAGCAGCCCCCCCGGGACAGGAGCAAACTACGAGCAGTACTTC.

The J gene is TRBJ1-2, the V gene TRBV6-5, with no clear D. CDR3 size: 13 residues. CDR1 and CDR2 (germline): MNHEY, SVGAGI. Between the trimmed V and J ends, which lost 5 bases and 6 bases, there was a span of 13 bases. CDR3 bases: TGTGCCAGCAGTGAATGGGATACCGATGGCTACACCTTC. Protein product: CASSEWDTDGYTF.

This chain links TRBV4-1 with TRBJ2-5; 9 nucleotides agree with TRBD2. The CDR3 totals 17 residues. Looked up from germline, CDR1 is MGHRA and CDR2 is YSYEKL. After removal of 4 bases from V and 1 base from J, the junction contained 10 bases not matched to a gene. The CDR3 bases are TGCGCCAGCAGCCGCTTCACCAGCGGGGGGTCCCAAGAGACCCAGTACTTC. It encodes CASSRFTSGGSQETQYF.

CDR3 in DNA: TGTGCCAGCAGCGCGGGCGGGGCGAGTGAAAAACTGTTTTTT. It codes for CASSAGGASEKLFF. The chain joins TRBV7-2 to TRBJ1-4, with a weak D call TRBD1 (5 bases). The CDR3 contains 14 residues. V lost 5 bases, J lost 7 bases, and 14 bases lay in between. Per the germline V gene, CDR1 is SGHTA and CDR2 is FQGNSA.

V is TRBV5-1 and J is TRBJ2-3, with TRBD2 as a possible D gene (6 bases). The CDR3 contains 15 residues. The germline V gene has CDR1 SGHRS and CDR2 YFSETQ. V was pared by 3 bases and J by 0 bases, with 11 bases between. CDR3 residues: CASSWRDPSTDTQYF. In DNA form, the CDR3 reads TGCGCCAGCAGCTGGAGGGATCCTAGCACAGATACGCAGTATTTT.

This clone has just a few counts. CDR3 DNA: TGTGCCAGCAGCTTATTCCCCGAAGGGATCGAAGCTTTCTTT. Translated: CASSLFPEGIEAFF. The chain recombines TRBV7-7 with TRBJ1-1; D gene ambiguous. Germline CDR1 and CDR2: SSHAT and FNYEAQ (reference sequence). Trimming removed 2 bases from V and 8 bases from J, with 15 bases in between. There are 14 residues in the CDR3.

This rearrangement joins TRBV6-4 to TRBJ2-1; D perhaps matches TRBD2 (7 bases). The CDR3 sequence is 14 residues long. Trimming took 3 bases from V and 4 from J, leaving 10 bases between them. Germline V gene lookup returns CDR1 MRHNA and CDR2 SNTAGT. The CDR3 spells CASSEGGDYNEQFF. Here the CDR3 DNA reads TGTGCCAGCAGTGAAGGGGGGGATTACAATGAGCAGTTCTTC.

The chain employs TRBV29-1 and TRBJ2-5; D gene unclear. This CDR3 region has 13 residues. Trimming left V 7 bases short and J 1 base short, with 13 bases between. CDR1 is SQVTM and CDR2 is ANQGSEA in the germline V gene. The CDR3 DNA follows: TGCAGCGCCCGTGGGTACCTCCAAGAGACCCAGTACTTC. Protein sequence: CSARGYLQETQYF.

The chain has TRBV27 and TRBJ2-7, with a possible D match to TRBD2 (5 bases). V was pared by 2 bases and J by 5 bases, with 16 bases between. CDR1 and CDR2 (germline): MNHEY, SMNVEV (reference sequence). CDR3 length: 15 residues. The CDR3 here is CASSLLSVYSDEQYF. In nucleotides, the CDR3 is TGTGCCAGCAGTTTACTGTCGGTTTATAGCGACGAGCAGTACTTC.

V is TRBV27 and J is TRBJ2-7; a weak D match, TRBD1 (6 bases). This CDR3 is built from 17 residues. V was cut by 3 bases and J by 1 base, with 19 bases left in between. Germline V gene data show CDR1 as MNHEY and CDR2 as SMNVEV (reference sequence). The CDR3 is CASSLAAGEGGSYEQYF. The CDR3 bases are TGTGCCAGCAGTTTGGCGGCGGGCGAAGGGGGATCCTACGAGCAGTACTTC.